This passage covers 17 T cell receptor delta chains from one sample sequenced in a study of gamma-delta chains in newborns, infants, children. TCRdb fed the reads into CATT to redo clone calling. The data show some 1,300 delta-chain clones, about 1.1% seen once. The sample taken for sequencing was blood. The receptors shown here come from a child in good health.

About this clone: A far larger clone is a single base away, which makes a read error likely. V gene TRDV2 combines with J gene TRDJ1; 9 bases map to TRDD3. The CDR3 runs 14 residues. J lost 3 bases, V lost 3 bases, and 4 bases had no gene match. Germline CDR1 is GEAIGNYY and CDR2 is EKD. CDR3 amino acids: CACDALGDSDKLIF. The CDR3 DNA reads TGTGCCTGTGACGCGCTGGGGGATTCCGATAAACTCATCTTT.

On this clone: This sequence may be a read error, since a much larger clone differs from it by one base. This chain links TRDV1 with TRDJ1, with 11 positions matching TRDD3. This CDR3 region has 22 residues. Germline-derived CDR1 and CDR2 are TSWWSYY and QGS. In DNA, the CDR3 is TGTGCTTTTGGACCATTCCTCAACTGGGGGATAATCCCTCTTACGTACACCGATAAACTCATCTTT. This gives the protein CAFGPFLNWGIIPLTYTDKLIF.

For this clone: A read error likely explains why the TCRdb protein, taken from a much larger clone, differs from this DNA's translation at residue 4; the protein shown is translated from the DNA. This rearrangement joins TRDV2 to TRDJ1; D is possibly TRDD2 (5 bases). The CDR3 is 16 amino acids. The V end lost 9 bases, the J end lost 0 bases, and 22 bases lay between the germline ends. In germline, CDR1 is GEAIGNYY, CDR2 EKD. The CDR3 DNA follows: TGTGCCCGTGGCTCTTTGTTGCACTTCCACACCGATAAACTCATCTTT. This translates into CARGSLLHFHTDKLIF.

Points on this clone: The translation of this DNA and the TCRdb protein of a much larger clone differ at residue 18, probably owing to a read error; the protein shown here is translated from the DNA. The chain recombines TRDV2 with TRDJ3; 7 bases fit TRDD3. From germline, CDR1 is GEAIGNYY and CDR2 EKD. This CDR3 has 20 residues. The CDR3: CACDTGWGTHSSWDTRQVFF. CDR3 sequence (DNA): TGTGCCTGTGACACCGGTTGGGGGACGCATAGCTCCTGGGACACCCGACAGGTGTTTTTC.

There are a few counts of this clone. The protein TCRdb gives is from a much larger clone and does not agree with this DNA's translation at residue 4, likely a read error; the protein shown here comes from the DNA. CDR3 in DNA: TGTGCCTGTGGCCCCCTAAGTACTGGGGGATACTGGTCCGTAGCCGATAAACTCATCTTT. Encoded protein: CACGPLSTGGYWSVADKLIF. The chain joins TRDV2 to TRDJ1; 12 bases agree with TRDD3. Germline values: CDR1 GEAIGNYY, CDR2 EKD. V was pared by 5 bases and J by 3 bases, with 21 bases of the junction left unmatched. This CDR3 contains 20 residues.

In regard to this clone: A far larger clone is one nucleotide away, so this likely arose from a read error. This chain links TRDV2 with TRDJ1; D remains unclear. CDR3 length: 14 residues. V gave up 4 bases and J gave up 3 bases, with 14 bases separating them. Germline V gene sequence: CDR1 GEAIGNYY, CDR2 EKD. The CDR3 bases are TGTGCCTGTGATAGCCTTTTATTGGCCGATAAACTCATCTTT. It encodes CACDSLLLADKLIF.

Within the sample, this clone is medium-sized. With a far larger clone one base away, a read error is the likely cause. The chain carries TRDV2 and TRDJ1; D perhaps matches TRDD3 (6 bases). CDR1 is GEAIGNYY, CDR2 EKD, per germline. This CDR3 region has 16 residues. V was cut by 0 bases and J by 3 bases, with 16 bases left in between. In DNA form, the CDR3 reads TGTGCCTGTGACACCGTTGGGGATCAGCTCCCCGATAAACTCATCTTT. It codes for CACDTVGDQLPDKLIF.

Of note for this clone: A far larger clone differs by one base, so this is likely a read error. The same CDR3 can be traced to other DNA sequences in this sample. The chain carries TRDV2 and TRDJ1; 8 bases map to TRDD3. Germline loops: CDR1 GEAIGNYY, CDR2 EKD. The CDR3 consists of 16 residues. The V gene end was trimmed by 3 bases and the J gene end by 2 bases; junction bases not matched to a gene: 10. The CDR3 spells CACDSVGDTQTDKLIF. For the CDR3, the DNA is TGTGCCTGTGACTCCGTCGGGGATACCCAAACCGATAAACTCATCTTT.

A remark on this clone: A single base is all that separates this from a far larger clone, so a read error is likely. This sample includes further DNA sequences coding for the same CDR3. For the CDR3, the DNA is TGTGCCTGTGACGCCCTACTGGGGGACAGCTCCTGGGACACCCGACAGATGTTTTTC. Translated: CACDALLGDSSWDTRQMFF. The genes are TRDV2 and TRDJ3, with 9 bases matching TRDD3. The germline V gene encodes CDR1 GEAIGNYY and CDR2 EKD. There are 19 residues in the CDR3. J gave up 0 bases and V 3 bases, and 8 bases lay outside the gene matches.

This clone has a handful of counts. Since a far larger clone is one base different, this is likely a read error. This sequence joins TRDV2 and TRDJ3, with TRDD3 matching 7 bases. The CDR3 loop spans 18 amino acids. Per germline, CDR1 GEAIGNYY and CDR2 EKD. The DNA for the CDR3 is TGTGCCCGTGACACCGGTGGATACGGCTCCTGGGACACCCGACAGATGTTTTTC. It translates to CARDTGGYGSWDTRQMFF.

This clone was observed a handful of times. A read error likely explains this, since a far larger clone differs by one base. Different DNA sequences within this sample yield the same CDR3. The V call is TRDV2, the J call TRDJ2; 8 nucleotides align to TRDD3. Per germline, CDR1 GEAIGNYY and CDR2 EKD. V trimming: 1 base; J trimming: 4 bases; junction bases outside the gene matches: 13. There are 18 residues in the CDR3. CDR3 residues: CACDTLTGGYSTTAQLFF. CDR3 coding DNA: TGTGCCTGTGACACTCTTACTGGGGGGTACTCGACGACAGCACAACTCTTCTTT.

Regarding this clone: TCRdb's listed protein matches a much larger clone and diverges from this DNA's translation at residue 12, likely through a read error; the protein shown comes from the DNA. The J gene is TRDJ1, the V gene TRDV2; D is unclear. The germline CDR1 and CDR2 sequences are GEAIGNYY and EKD. The CDR3 extends over 16 amino acids. CDR3 sequence: CACDTVEEVYTHKLIF. CDR3 in DNA: TGTGCCTGTGACACTGTGGAAGAAGTTTACACCCATAAACTCATCTTT.

As concerns this clone: A far larger clone is just one base off, so this is likely a read error. Other DNA variants within this sample encode the same CDR3. The chain links TRDV2 to TRDJ1; D ambiguous. The CDR3 contains 19 residues. The germline V gene has CDR1 GEAIGNYY and CDR2 EKD. The CDR3 region is CACDTVQGVLKTPDDKLIF. In DNA, the CDR3 is TGTGCATGTGACACCGTTCAGGGCGTACTGAAAACCCCGGACGATAAACTCATCTTT.

This clone showed up just a few times. With only one base between it and a far larger clone, this is likely a read error. The rearrangement uses TRDV2 and TRDJ3; TRDD3 agrees at 10 bases. CDR3 size: 19 residues. Germline CDR1 GEAIGNYY, CDR2 EKD. The CDR3 DNA reads TGTGCCTGTGACACGACTGGGGGATCCAGCTCCTGGGGCACCCGACAGATGTTTTTC. This sequence encodes CACDTTGGSSSWGTRQMFF.

This clone is termed large. This rearrangement joins TRDV2 to TRDJ1; TRDD3 aligns across 7 bases. This CDR3 contains 15 residues. The J segment lost 0 bases and the V segment lost 5 bases, leaving 8 bases of the junction unmatched. Per germline, CDR1 GEAIGNYY and CDR2 EKD. The CDR3 spells CACVPLGDNTDKLIF. Here the CDR3 DNA reads TGTGCCTGTGTCCCCTTGGGGGACAACACCGATAAACTCATCTTT.

With respect to this clone: This clone may be a read error of a much larger clone one base away. The chain is built from TRDV2 and TRDJ1; no firm D call. V was pared by 0 bases and J by 1 base, with 11 bases between. Germline CDR1 is GEAIGNYY and CDR2 is EKD. The CDR3 runs to 15 residues. CDR3 in DNA: TGTGCCTGTGACACCGTAGGGAGAACCACCGATAAACTCATCTTT. Translating it yields CACDTVGRTTDKLIF.

Remarks on this clone: This probably arose from a read error, given a far larger clone one base away. Other DNA variants within this sample encode the same CDR3. The CDR3 spells CACDTLKRIPSSWDTRQMFF. In DNA, the CDR3 is TGTGCCTGTGACACCTTGAAGCGGATTCCGAGCTCCTGGGACACCCGACAGATGTTTTTC. The V and J genes are TRDV2 and TRDJ3; D is unresolved. The germline V gene has CDR1 GEAIGNYY and CDR2 EKD. The CDR3 covers 20 residues. With 0 bases removed from V and 0 bases from J, the gap between germline ends came to 17 bases.